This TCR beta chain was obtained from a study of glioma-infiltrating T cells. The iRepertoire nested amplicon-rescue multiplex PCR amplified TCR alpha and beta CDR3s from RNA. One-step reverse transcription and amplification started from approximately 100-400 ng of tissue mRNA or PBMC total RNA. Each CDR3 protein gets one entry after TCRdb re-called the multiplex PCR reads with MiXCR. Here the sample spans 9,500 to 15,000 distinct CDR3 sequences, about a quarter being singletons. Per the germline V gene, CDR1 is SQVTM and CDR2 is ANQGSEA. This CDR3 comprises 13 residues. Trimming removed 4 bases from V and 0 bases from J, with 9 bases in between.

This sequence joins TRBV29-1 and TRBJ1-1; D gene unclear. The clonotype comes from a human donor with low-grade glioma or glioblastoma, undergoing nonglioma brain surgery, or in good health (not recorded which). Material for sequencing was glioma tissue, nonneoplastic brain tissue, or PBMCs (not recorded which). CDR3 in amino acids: CSVGGPVNTEAFF. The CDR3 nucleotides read TGCAGCGTTGGCGGCCCCGTGAACACTGAAGCTTTCTTT.